The T cell receptor (beta chain) described here comes from a study of early T cells in non-severe SARS-CoV-2 infection. Study-wide context: Alpha and beta chains were unpaired, from unsorted whole-blood bulk RNA.

This clonotype was observed many times. cDNA molecules, individually, were tagged with unique molecular identifiers. TCRdb redid the calling of the 5' RACE reads with MiXCR, one entry per CDR3 protein. The table records tens of thousands of distinct CDR3 sequences, approximately 13% of them present only once. Trimming removed 4 bases from V and 7 bases from J; junction bases left unmatched: 6. Germline values: CDR1 LGHDT, CDR2 YNNKEL (reference sequence). This CDR3 is 14 amino acids long. Input material: whole blood. The sequence was obtained from an adult who was a healthcare worker with PCR-confirmed SARS-CoV-2 infection or an uninfected control (not recorded which). The gene calls are TRBV3-1 and TRBJ2-2, with 7 bases fitting TRBD2. The CDR3, as DNA: TGTGCCAGCAGCCCTTCGGGGGGTGGCGGGGAGCTGTTTTTT. This translates into CASSPSGGGGELFF.